A single TCR beta chain is shown here with its context. Its antigen is currently unknown. A junction boundary mismatches the germline segment, possibly from a read error. The split of CD4+ cells yielded CD45RA+ naive and CD45RA-negative memory subsets. CDR1 and CDR2 (germline): GTSNPN, SVGIG (reference sequence). The CDR3 has 12 amino acids. The data belong to a study of shared clonotypes between healthy human individuals. Researchers divided each subset's genomic DNA evenly across several immunoSEQ plates. Clones were sequenced by immunoSEQ multiplex PCR, and TCRdb holds only the in-frame ones, with some missing. The data contain some 1.5 million clones, roughly 96% of them seen just once; the ten biggest clones take up approximately 1%. Study observations and caveats: Generally, naive subsets (rather than memory subsets) showed larger estimated richness. Blood alone was sampled, and tissue repertoires likely differ.

This TCR was sampled from a man aged 25 to 40 in good health. The chain employs TRBV30 and TRBJ2-7, with TRBD2 as a possible D gene (5 bases). What was sequenced was naive CD4+ T cells sorted from blood. Indicated subset: CD45RA+ positively selected. Here the CDR3 reads CAWSTGGPRVNF. The CDR3 nucleotides read TGTGCCTGGAGTACCGGCGGGCCCCGAGTTAACTTC.